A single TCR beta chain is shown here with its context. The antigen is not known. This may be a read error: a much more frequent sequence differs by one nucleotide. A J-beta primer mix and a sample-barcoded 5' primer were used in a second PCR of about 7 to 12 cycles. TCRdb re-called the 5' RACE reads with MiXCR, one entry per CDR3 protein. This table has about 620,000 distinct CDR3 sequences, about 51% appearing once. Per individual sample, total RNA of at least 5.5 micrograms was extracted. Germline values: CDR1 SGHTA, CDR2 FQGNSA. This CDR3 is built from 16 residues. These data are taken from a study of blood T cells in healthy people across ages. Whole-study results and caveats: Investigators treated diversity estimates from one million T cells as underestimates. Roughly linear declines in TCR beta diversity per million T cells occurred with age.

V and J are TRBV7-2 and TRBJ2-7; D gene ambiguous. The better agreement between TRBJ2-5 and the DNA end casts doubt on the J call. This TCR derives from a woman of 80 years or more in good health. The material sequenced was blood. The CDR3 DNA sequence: TGTGCCAGCAGCTTAATGATGATGCTGAGCCGGGAGACCCAGTACTTC. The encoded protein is CASSLMMMLSRETQYF.